This T cell receptor beta chain comes out of a study of early T cells in non-severe SARS-CoV-2 infection. Study-wide background: Sequenced material consisted of bulk RNA (from unsorted whole blood), and chains were unpaired. Study results and limitations: The matching step, a VDJdb search, favored anti-spike CD8 responses and missed private and CD4 specificities.

cDNA molecules, individually, were tagged with unique molecular identifiers. TCRdb processed the 5' RACE reads anew with MiXCR; each CDR3 protein has one entry. The sample lists tens of thousands of distinct CDR3 sequences, 11% to 15% occurring once. Trimming shortened V by 3 bases and J by 5 bases, and 13 bases separated the two germline ends. Germline V gene data show CDR1 as LNHDA and CDR2 as SQIVND (reference sequence). CDR3 length: 14 residues. This clonotype was counted ten times or more. The antigen is not known. V is TRBV19 and J is TRBJ1-2; maybe TRBD1 (5 bases). The sequencing input was whole blood. This clonotype was sampled from an adult who was a healthcare worker with PCR-confirmed SARS-CoV-2 infection or an uninfected control (not recorded which). Here the CDR3 DNA reads TGTGCCAGTAGTATCAGCCCGACAGTTTATGGCTACACCTTC. Protein sequence: CASSISPTVYGYTF.